The entry below describes one T cell receptor (beta chain). Patients were excluded for autoimmune disease history or systemic immunosuppression. The data stem from a study of OX40 agonist ivuxolimab in advanced cancers. Across the study: Head and neck, renal cell, melanoma or hepatocellular carcinoma were the cancers that dose-escalation patients had. Of mixed ages from about 20 to 80 and averaging approximately 60 years, the group was about 86% male.

This CDR3 has 14 residues. Germline V lookup: CDR1 ENHRY, CDR2 SYGVKD. The germline V and J ends were trimmed by 3 bases and 0 bases, with 9 bases remaining between them. TCRdb's copy holds only in-frame clones and misses some; the assay was immunoSEQ multiplex PCR. The table records approximately 15,000 clones, 80% of them present only once. The sample here was CD4+ or CD8+ T cells sorted from blood, taken in a trial of the OX40 agonist ivuxolimab. The rearrangement joins TRBV10-3 to TRBJ2-7; perhaps D is TRBD1 or TRBD2 (5 bases each). This clonotype was sampled from an adult with an advanced solid tumor such as melanoma, head and neck, liver or kidney cancer. CDR3 nucleotide sequence: TGTGCCATCAGTGAAGGGGACGGCTCCTACGAGCAGTACTTC. Translation: CAISEGDGSYEQYF.